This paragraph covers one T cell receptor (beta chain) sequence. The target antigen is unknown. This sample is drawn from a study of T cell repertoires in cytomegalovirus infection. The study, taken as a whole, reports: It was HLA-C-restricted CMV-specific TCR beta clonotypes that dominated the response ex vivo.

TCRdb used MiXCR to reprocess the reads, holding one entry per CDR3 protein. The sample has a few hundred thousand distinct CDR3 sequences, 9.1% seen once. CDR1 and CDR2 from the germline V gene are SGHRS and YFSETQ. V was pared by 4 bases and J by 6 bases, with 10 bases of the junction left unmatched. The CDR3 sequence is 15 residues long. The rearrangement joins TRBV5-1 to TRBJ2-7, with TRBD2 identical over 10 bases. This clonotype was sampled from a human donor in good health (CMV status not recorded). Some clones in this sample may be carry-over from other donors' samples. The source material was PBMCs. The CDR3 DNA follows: TGCGCCAGCAGCATAGGGCCCCGGACTAGCGGCGAGCAGTACTTC. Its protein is CASSIGPRTSGEQYF.